The clone carrying this T cell receptor (beta chain) was counted only a few times. The antigen remains undetermined. The germline CDR1 and CDR2 sequences are DFQATT and SNEGSKA (reference sequence). This CDR3 contains 14 residues. V shed 0 bases and J shed 7 bases, with 13 bases lying between them. These data are taken from a study of T cells after yellow fever vaccination. General study findings and limits: Clonotypes shared by both compartments, CD4 and CD8, made up a small share. Abundant clonotypes (contaminants from the bulk population) could be present in FACS-sorted repertoires. Post-booster repertoires again held most primary-vaccination clones (roughly 96% CD4, 75% to 90% CD8).

By 5'RACE template switching, TCR cDNA was produced, with a universal primer site and UMIs added in the process. MiXCR, applied by TCRdb to the 5' RACE reads, yields one record per CDR3 protein. The table has over 200,000 distinct CDR3 sequences, more than 6.5% seen once; the top ten hold more than 1%. The chain uses TRBV20-1 and TRBJ2-1; the D gene is possibly TRBD2 (5 bases). Sequences were derived from CD4+ T cells sorted from PBMCs, sampled on the day of the yellow fever booster vaccination. The sequence came from a man aged 30 to 39 who received the YFV17D yellow fever vaccine. CDR3 sequence reads: CSARDRGPTNEQFF. DNA for the CDR3: TGCAGTGCTAGAGATAGAGGGCCCACGAATGAGCAGTTCTTC.